What follows is one TCR beta chain and its context. Germline V gene sequence: CDR1 MGHRA, CDR2 YSYEKL. V trimming: 5 bases; J trimming: 4 bases; junction bases outside the gene matches: 9. The CDR3 length is 15 residues. This record belongs to a study of blood T cell repertoires in COVID-19. Background on the study: From T cells, B-cell-depleted T cells, or PBMCs came the material, which was cDNA or gDNA.

Repertoires were generated with immunoSEQ multiplex PCR, while TCRdb's copy carries only in-frame clones and drops some. This sample yields hundreds of thousands of clones, of which around 88% are seen a single time; about 7.1% belongs to the top ten. This chain connects TRBV4-1 to TRBJ1-1, with 8 bases lining up with TRBD1. Sequencing used peripheral blood. This clonotype was sampled from a woman aged 55-75 years with COVID-19, enrolled during active disease. The DNA for the CDR3 is TGCGCCAGCAGCTACCGACAGGGGAGGATCACTGAAGCTTTCTTT. Amino acids: CASSYRQGRITEAFF.